The 15 T cell receptor beta chains given below trace back to one sample, sequenced in a study of blood T cell repertoires in COVID-19. Only in-frame clones appear in the TCRdb table, and some are missing; sequencing was by immunoSEQ multiplex PCR. The sample lists more than 110,000 clones; more than 60% were seen once. The material sequenced was peripheral blood. The receptors here all came from a woman between 50 and 59 years old with active or convalescent COVID-19.

The count of this clone is one. This chain links TRBV11-2 with TRBJ2-1; the D gene is possibly TRBD2 (5 bases). CDR1 and CDR2 from the germline V gene are SGHAT and FQNNGV. The CDR3 is 15 amino acids. V was clipped by 5 bases and J by 9 bases, with 20 bases between them. In DNA, the CDR3 is TGTGCCAGCAGCCCGGGGTGGAGTGATGGCGGTGAGCAGTTCTTC. It specifies CASSPGWSDGGEQFF. The full variable domain, its missing parts supplied by reference TRBV11-2 and TRBJ2-1, is EAGVAQSPRYKIIEKRQSVAFWCNPISGHATLYWYQQILGQGPKLLIQFQNNGVVDDSQLPKDRFSAERLKGVDSTLKIQPAKLEDSAVYLCASSPGWSDGGEQFFGPGTRLTVL.

The gene calls are TRBV5-8 and TRBJ2-5; 8 bases are a match to TRBD2. This CDR3 contains 17 residues. Looked up from germline, CDR1 is SGHTS and CDR2 is YDEGEE. V gave up 4 bases and J gave up 0 bases; unmatched junction bases: 11. In nucleotides, the CDR3 is TGTGCCAGCAGCCCAGTGGAGACTAGCGCCAACCAAGAGACCCAGTACTTC. Translated: CASSPVETSANQETQYF. Variable domain in full (rest from reference TRBV5-8 and TRBJ2-5): EAGVTQSPTHLIKTRGQQATLRCSPISGHTSVYWYQQALGLGLQFLLWYDEGEERNRGNFPPRFSGRQFPNYSSELNVNALELEDSALYLCASSPVETSANQETQYFGPGTRLLVL.

This clone was found a few times. V gene TRBV4-2 combines with J gene TRBJ1-1; 7 positions match TRBD1. The CDR3 totals 16 residues. Germline trimming cut 4 bases from V and 4 bases from J; bases unmatched to any gene: 12. CDR1 is LGHNA, CDR2 YNFKEQ, per germline. The CDR3 spells CASSPRDREGGTEAFF. CDR3 bases: TGTGCCAGCAGCCCGCGGGACAGAGAAGGGGGCACTGAAGCTTTCTTT.

The CDR3 reads CASSYSNRGGHYGYTF. In DNA, the CDR3 is TGTGCCAGCAGTTACTCGAACAGGGGAGGACATTATGGCTACACCTTC. J is TRBJ1-2 and V is TRBV6-5; 7 bases line up with TRBD1. Germline trimming cut 0 bases from V and 5 bases from J; bases unmatched to any gene: 9. The germline CDR1 and CDR2 sequences are MNHEY and SVGAGI. The CDR3 loop spans 16 amino acids.

V gene TRBV7-3 combines with J gene TRBJ2-2; 8 bases match TRBD2. Trimming removed 7 bases from V and 2 bases from J; junction bases left unmatched: 6. Germline V CDR1 and CDR2: SGHTA, FQGTGA. CDR3 size: 15 residues. The CDR3 DNA reads TGTGCCAGCAACCCGGGAGGGGCCAACACCGGGGAGCTGTTTTTT. It encodes CASNPGGANTGELFF.

As to this clone: One end of the junction is discordant with germline, which a read error may explain. V and J are TRBV7-9 and TRBJ1-4, with a weak D call TRBD1 (6 bases). This CDR3 region has 13 residues. Germline V gene data show CDR1 as SEHNR and CDR2 as FQNEAQ (reference sequence). CDR3 sequence: CASSVAGAGKLFF. In nucleotides, the CDR3 is TGTGCCAGCAGCGTAGCAGGGGCTGGGAAACTGTTTTTT.

This chain links TRBV3-1 (or the pseudogene TRBV3-2) with TRBJ1-1, with TRBD1 matching over 7 bases. V gave up 2 bases and J gave up 1 base; unmatched junction bases: 7. The germline V gene encodes CDR1 LGHDT and CDR2 YNNKEL (reference sequence). CDR3 length: 16 residues. The CDR3 spells CASSQLLYRGNTEAFF. CDR3 DNA: TGTGCCAGCAGCCAATTATTATACAGGGGGAACACTGAAGCTTTCTTT.

V is TRBV12-5 and J is TRBJ1-1; 7 nucleotides match TRBD1. The CDR3 length is 14 residues. After removal of 1 base from V and 6 bases from J, the junction contained 5 bases not matched to a gene. Germline V gene lookup returns CDR1 LGHNT and CDR2 FRNRAP. Written as DNA, the CDR3 is TGTGCTAGTGGTTTGGGCCGACAGGGAGCTGAAGCTTTCTTT. Translating gives CASGLGRQGAEAFF. Full variable domain (rest looked up from reference TRBV12-5 and TRBJ1-1): DARVTQTPRHKVTEMGQEVTMRCQPILGHNTVFWYRQTMMQGLELLAYFRNRAPLDDSGMPKDRFSAEMPDATLATLKIQPSEPRDSAVYFCASGLGRQGAEAFFGQGTRLTVV.

This clone has just one count. The CDR3 loop reads CASTPEPGTNTEAFF. The CDR3 nucleotides read TGTGCCAGCACCCCGGAGCCAGGGACAAACACTGAAGCTTTCTTT. The rearrangement links TRBV7-9 to TRBJ1-1; TRBD1 is a possible D gene (6 bases). V was clipped by 7 bases and J by 2 bases, with 17 bases between them. CDR1 and CDR2 from the germline V gene are SEHNR and FQNEAQ (reference sequence). The CDR3 loop spans 15 amino acids.

This sequence joins TRBV6-5 and TRBJ1-2, with 9 bases fitting TRBD1. Trimming cost V 4 bases and J 5 bases; bases outside gene matches: 11. The CDR3 is 16 amino acids. The germline V gene has CDR1 MNHEY and CDR2 SVGAGI. DNA for the CDR3: TGTGCCAGCAGTTCTCCGGGACAGGGAAGCTCTTATGGCTACACCTTC. Translating gives CASSSPGQGSSYGYTF.

The rearrangement uses TRBV29-1 and TRBJ2-3, with a tentative D call TRBD1 (5 bases). Per the germline V gene, CDR1 is SQVTM and CDR2 is ANQGSEA. V lost 4 bases and J lost 4, with 15 bases in between. The CDR3 is 14 residues long. For the CDR3, the DNA is TGCAGCGTTGGAGCGACAGCTATTGCAGATACGCAGTATTTT. Protein: CSVGATAIADTQYF.

The chain links TRBV5-5 to TRBJ1-5, with D perhaps TRBD1 (5 bases). The CDR3 is made up of 15 amino acids. The V end was cut by 0 bases, the J end by 3 bases, with 10 bases between. Germline CDR1 SGHKS, CDR2 YYEKEE (reference sequence). CDR3 amino acids: CASSLEGHFNQPQHF. In DNA form, the CDR3 reads TGTGCCAGCAGCTTGGAGGGGCACTTCAATCAGCCCCAGCATTTT.

This clone was detected a few times. The rearrangement joins TRBV23-1 to TRBJ1-6; 9 bases fit TRBD1. TRBV23-1 is placed among ORFs of uncertain function. The trim removed 0 bases at V and 7 bases at J, leaving 19 bases unmatched. This CDR3 contains 21 residues. Here the CDR3 DNA reads TGCGCCAGCAGTCAATCCTGTAGCCCTACAGGGGGCGCTAAGAAAAATTCACCCCTCCACTTT. It encodes CASSQSCSPTGGAKKNSPLHF.

V and J are TRBV7-6 and TRBJ1-1, with 7 bases lining up with TRBD1. This CDR3 is 16 amino acids long. CDR1 and CDR2 (germline): SGHVS, FNYEAQ. The V and J ends lost 3 bases and 0 bases, in that order; junction bases with no gene match: 7. CDR3 loop: CASSFATGVMNTEAFF. In nucleotides, the CDR3 is TGTGCCAGCAGCTTTGCTACAGGGGTTATGAACACTGAAGCTTTCTTT.

The rearrangement uses TRBV6-5 and TRBJ2-5; 8 bases are shared with TRBD1. The CDR3 has 14 residues. Germline loops: CDR1 MNHEY, CDR2 SVGAGI. The CDR3 nucleotides are TGTGTCTCGGCGAGGCAGGGGGCTCGGGAGACCCAGTACTTC. It codes for CVSARQGARETQYF.